The source of this TCR beta chain is a study of HIV-infected patients and healthy controls. Reverse transcription used around 500 ng RNA and constant-region primers for alpha and beta. Using multiplexing indices, alpha and beta chain libraries were generated apart by chain-specific third strand synthesis. One primer pair amplified all rearrangements per chain; each cDNA got molecular barcodes. From the 5' RACE reads, TCRdb called clonotypes with MiXCR, one entry per CDR3 protein. The sample comprises some 14,000 distinct CDR3 sequences, around 12% of which are singletons, and roughly 40% rests with the top ten. Antiretroviral therapy had run roughly three months, about 14 weeks, before follow-up blood collection. All unsorted peripheral T cells were captured because whole blood was used without fractionation. Findings and caveats of the study: HIV-infected patients shared fewer CDR3 sequences between individuals than healthy controls. Study cohorts differed slightly in age and sex, but this did not explain diversity differences.

Looked up from germline, CDR1 is SGHRS and CDR2 is YFSETQ. Germline trimming cut 4 bases from V and 8 bases from J; bases unmatched to any gene: 9. This CDR3 has 14 amino acids. This clonotype was seen a single time. Its antigen is currently unknown. The clonotype comes from an adult with HIV infection. The donor label of this sample is uncertain. The gene calls are TRBV5-1 and TRBJ1-2; 9 nucleotides line up with TRBD1. Sequenced here: blood, sampled during antiretroviral therapy. The CDR3 loop reads CASSPEGQGYGYTF. The CDR3 region has the DNA TGCGCCAGCAGCCCGGAGGGACAGGGCTACGGCTACACCTTC.